Shown below are 24 T cell receptor beta chains from a single sample sequenced in a study of regulatory T cells in long-lasting Graves disease (dated by TCRdb to the early 2020s). Library preparation employed multiplex PCR. Data came from an Illumina HiSeq 4000. To build TCR beta libraries, CDR3 regions were amplified by Arm-PCR using iRepertoire HTBI primers. Clones were called with MiXCR by TCRdb after fastp trimmed the public reads at Q25, and only in-frame beta chains were retained. Rows are unified per CDR3 protein, each entry keeping the most common DNA and genes. The sample profile shows some 280,000 distinct CDR3 sequences; 20% to 25% of them were found once. Roughly three fifths of the sample goes to the ten largest clones. The time point tag for this specimen amounts to: persistent/refractory GD, antithyroid drugs over 5 years with positive TRAb. RNA was extracted from PBMCs in TRIzol for both TCR sequencing and RNA sequencing.

Sequencing used peripheral blood mononuclear cells (PBMCs), obtained when the disease was refractory, from a patient treated with antithyroid drugs. The source is a female donor with Graves disease.

This clonotype was seen ten or more times. The J gene is TRBJ2-1, the V gene TRBV2; D call uncertain. The ends were cut back, 3 bases at V and 4 bases at J, with 7 bases in the middle. The CDR3 covers 13 residues. Germline values: CDR1 SNHLY, CDR2 FYNNEI. The CDR3 region is CASSEGPYNEQFF. CDR3 DNA sequence: TGTGCCAGCAGTGAGGGTCCATACAATGAGCAGTTCTTC.

V is TRBV5-4 and J is TRBJ2-1, with D possibly TRBD2 on 5 matching bases. CDR3 length equals 17 residues. V was pared by 6 bases and J by 0 bases, with 19 bases between. The germline V gene encodes CDR1 SGHNT and CDR2 YYREEE (reference sequence). The CDR3 DNA reads as TGTGCCAGCACCCTCGGGCCCAGCGGCCTCTCCTACAATGAGCAGTTCTTC. This gives the protein CASTLGPSGLSYNEQFF.

As for this clonotype: The junction does not match germline at one end; this may be a read error. The rearrangement joins TRBV7-2 to TRBJ2-5; perhaps TRBD2 as D (5 bases). This CDR3 region has 12 residues. The germline gives CDR1 SGHTA, CDR2 FQGNSA. CDR3 loop: CACSPGVGTQYF. The CDR3 nucleotides read TGTGCCTGCAGCCCCGGGGTGGGGACCCAGTACTTC.

This chain joins TRBV2 and TRBJ2-7; TRBD1 matches at 9 bases. The germline V gene encodes CDR1 SNHLY and CDR2 FYNNEI. After removal of 5 bases from V and 7 bases from J, the junction contained 12 bases not matched to a gene. There are 15 residues in the CDR3. The CDR3 reads CASSHPGTGIDEQYF. The CDR3 coding sequence is TGTGCCAGCAGTCACCCCGGGACAGGGATTGATGAGCAGTACTTC.

There are a few counts of this clonotype. V is TRBV28 and J is TRBJ2-2; 7 bases are shared with TRBD2. CDR1 MDHEN and CDR2 SYDVKM come from the germline V gene. V trimming: 0 bases; J trimming: 7 bases; junction bases outside the gene matches: 2. CDR3 size: 14 residues. The CDR3 region is CASSLWGGSGELFF. The CDR3 coding sequence is TGTGCCAGCAGTTTATGGGGAGGGAGCGGGGAGCTGTTTTTT.

The V gene is TRBV6-9, the J gene TRBJ2-1; tentative D call: TRBD2 (6 bases). The V end was cut by 4 bases, the J end by 5 bases, with 15 bases between. This CDR3 has 15 amino acids. The V gene's germline CDR1 is MNHGY and CDR2 SVAAGI. Here the CDR3 DNA reads TGTGCCAGCAGTTCCGGCGGGATGGGGAACAATGAGCAGTTCTTC. This sequence encodes CASSSGGMGNNEQFF.

The table lists this clonotype with a few counts. The CDR3 region is CASSQGGRELFF. The CDR3 DNA reads as TGTGCCAGCAGCCAGGGTGGCCGGGAGCTGTTTTTT. V gene TRBV28 combines with J gene TRBJ2-2; D perhaps matches TRBD1 (5 bases). Germline V gives CDR1 MDHEN, CDR2 SYDVKM. The CDR3 has 12 amino acids. V lost 6 bases and J 9 bases, leaving 11 bases between the germline ends.

The chain carries TRBV18 and TRBJ1-6; maybe TRBD1 (6 bases). Trimming took 2 bases from V and 8 from J, leaving 10 bases between them. The CDR3 extends over 14 amino acids. Germline V gene lookup returns CDR1 KGHSH and CDR2 LQKENI. This chain's CDR3 is CASSPTGLDSPLHF. The CDR3 DNA reads TGTGCCAGCTCACCAACAGGGTTGGATTCACCCCTCCACTTT.

This clonotype was found a few times. This rearrangement joins TRBV29-1 to TRBJ2-5; no definite D call. The CDR3 consists of 13 residues. CDR1 is SQVTM and CDR2 is ANQGSEA in the germline V gene. Trimming took 5 bases from V and 0 from J, leaving 10 bases between them. The CDR3, as DNA: TGCAGCGTTTCCCTCCCGTACCAAGAGACCCAGTACTTC. It is translated as CSVSLPYQETQYF.

This clonotype was seen a handful of times. The chain joins TRBV28 to TRBJ2-7; D ambiguous. The germline CDR1 and CDR2 sequences are MDHEN and SYDVKM. The CDR3 consists of 13 residues. Trimming removed 6 bases at V and 2 bases at J, with 11 bases between. CDR3 DNA: TGTGCCAGCAGGATCCCGGGTCCCTACGAGCAGTACTTC. Translation gives CASRIPGPYEQYF.

A word on this clonotype: The conserved phenylalanine or tryptophan normally closing the CDR3 is absent here, so this likely arose from a read error. The chain has TRBV12-3 or TRBV12-4 and TRBJ2-5; 8 bases fit TRBD2. The CDR3 covers 15 residues. V shed 6 bases, J shed 3 bases, and the junction held 9 bases outside the gene matches. CDR3 coding DNA: TGTGCCAGCAGGAGCTACCCGGGACTAGAAGAGACCCAGTACCTC. Encoded protein: CASRSYPGLEETQYL.

This clonotype was counted only a few times. Here the CDR3 DNA reads TGTGCCAGCAGCTTGGCCGCAGGGGAGGAGACCCAGTACTTC. Translated, it gives CASSLAAGEETQYF. The gene calls are TRBV5-5 and TRBJ2-5, with D possibly TRBD1 on 6 matching bases. This CDR3 is 14 amino acids long. V was trimmed by 0 bases and J by 5 bases, leaving 11 bases between them. Germline CDR1 is SGHKS and CDR2 is YYEKEE (reference sequence). The entire variable domain, with the rest obtained from reference TRBV5-5 and TRBJ2-5, is as follows: DAGVTQSPTHLIKTRGQQVTLRCSPISGHKSVSWYQQVLGQGPQFIFQYYEKEERGRGNFPDRFSARQFPNYSSELNVNALLLGDSALYLCASSLAAGEETQYFGPGTRLLVL.

This clonotype has a count of ten or more. This chain links TRBV6-2 or TRBV6-3 with TRBJ2-7; 9 bases are shared with TRBD2. V was clipped by 6 bases and J by 3 bases; unmatched bases: 6. CDR3 length: 14 residues. Looked up from germline, CDR1 is MNHEY and CDR2 is SVGEGT. Written as DNA, the CDR3 is TGTGCCAGCAGATTAGCGGGAGAGGGCTACGAGCAGTACTTC. Protein: CASRLAGEGYEQYF.

As for this clonotype: One end of the junction is discordant with germline, which a read error may explain. The J gene is TRBJ2-4, the V gene TRBV27; no definite D call. The germline CDR1 and CDR2 sequences are MNHEY and SMNVEV (reference sequence). This CDR3 is 14 amino acids long. This CDR3 is CASSNNGDKNIQYF. The CDR3 bases are TGTGCTAGCAGTAACAATGGGGACAAAAACATTCAGTACTTC.

This clonotype came up a few times. The chain joins TRBV28 to TRBJ2-7, with 7 bases matching TRBD2. CDR3 length: 16 residues. Trimming at V came to 5 bases and at J to 4 bases, leaving 14 bases not matched to a gene. The germline V gene has CDR1 MDHEN and CDR2 SYDVKM. The CDR3 nucleotides are TGTGCCAGCAGTGCCTCCGGGGCGGGAGTATCATACGAGCAGTACTTC. It translates to CASSASGAGVSYEQYF.

This clonotype showed up many times. The V and J genes are TRBV6-1 and TRBJ2-5; 10 bases agree with TRBD2. Germline-derived CDR1 and CDR2 are MNHNS and SASEGT. V trimming: 5 bases; J trimming: 4 bases; junction bases outside the gene matches: 13. CDR3 length equals 17 residues. CDR3 coding DNA: TGTGCCAGCAGTCGCCTAGCTTTAGCGGGAGGAGGAGAGACCCAGTACTTC. This gives the protein CASSRLALAGGGETQYF.

This chain connects TRBV10-3 to TRBJ1-6; D remains ambiguous. The CDR3 totals 13 residues. CDR1 is ENHRY and CDR2 is SYGVKD in the germline V gene. V dropped 3 bases and J dropped 9 bases, with 9 bases sitting between them. DNA for the CDR3: TGTGCCATCAGTGACAGGTCGGGTTCACCCCTCCACTTT. This translates into CAISDRSGSPLHF.

This sequence joins TRBV29-1 and TRBJ1-5; D remains unclear. V was clipped by 6 bases and J by 4 bases, with 10 bases between them. The CDR3 runs to 12 residues. CDR1 is SQVTM and CDR2 is ANQGSEA in the germline V gene. The CDR3 bases are TGCAGCGTAGGTAGCCCAAATCAGCCCCAGCATTTT. Protein: CSVGSPNQPQHF.

The chain has TRBV12-3 or TRBV12-4 and TRBJ2-3, with D unresolved. V lost 7 bases and J 5 bases, leaving 7 bases between the germline ends. The CDR3 contains 11 residues. Here the CDR3 DNA reads TGTGCCAGCACCCCGGGAGATACGCAGTATTTT. It is translated as CASTPGDTQYF.

This clonotype showed up just once. The chain has TRBV29-1 and TRBJ2-2; 8 bases map to TRBD2. V dropped 3 bases and J dropped 8; count of bases not matched to a gene: 2. The CDR3 length is 12 residues. Per the germline V gene, CDR1 is SQVTM and CDR2 is ANQGSEA. Here the CDR3 DNA reads TGCAGCGTTGAGGGGACTAGTGGGGAGCTGTTTTTT. Encoded protein: CSVEGTSGELFF.

This clonotype was detected many times. This rearrangement joins TRBV7-2 to TRBJ2-5, with 12 bases matching TRBD1. The germline V gene encodes CDR1 SGHTA and CDR2 FQGNSA. The ends lost 5 bases at V and 6 bases at J; junction bases unmatched: 7. The CDR3 consists of 15 residues. Here the CDR3 DNA reads TGTGCCAGCAGCGAAGGGACAGGGGGCGGAAAGACCCAGTACTTC. It encodes CASSEGTGGGKTQYF. Combining the CDR3 with reference TRBV7-2 and TRBJ2-5 gives the whole variable domain GAGVSQSPSNKVTEKGKDVELRCDPISGHTALYWYRQSLGQGLEFLIYFQGNSAPDKSGLPSDRFSAERTGGSVSTLTIQRTQQEDSAVYLCASSEGTGGGKTQYFGPGTRLLVL.

The chain carries TRBV27 and TRBJ1-1; the D gene is possibly TRBD1 (6 bases). The CDR3 spans 16 residues. Trimming left V 5 bases short and J 1 base short, with 17 bases between. Germline values: CDR1 MNHEY, CDR2 SMNVEV (reference sequence). Here the CDR3 DNA reads TGTGCCAGCAGTCCGCTTACGACAGGAGGGAACACTGAAGCTTTCTTT. Translation gives CASSPLTTGGNTEAFF.

In this sample, this clonotype turned up a few times. The rearrangement joins TRBV30 to TRBJ1-1; no firm D call. Germline assignment: CDR1 GTSNPN and CDR2 SVGIG (reference sequence). V lost 3 bases to trimming and J lost 0 bases, with 8 bases between them. There are 13 residues in the CDR3. This chain's CDR3 is CAWRGRMNTEAFF. Here the CDR3 DNA reads TGTGCCTGGAGAGGCCGCATGAACACTGAAGCTTTCTTT. Looking up the rest from reference TRBV30 and TRBJ1-1 gives the full variable domain: SQTIHQWPATLVQPVGSPLSLECTVEGTSNPNLYWYRQAAGRGLQLLFYSVGIGQISSEVPQNLSASRPQDRQFILSSKKLLLSDSGFYLCAWRGRMNTEAFFGQGTRLTVV.

This clonotype was counted between two and nine times. This sequence joins TRBV7-8 and TRBJ1-4; no clear D gene. CDR1 and CDR2 from the germline V gene are SGHVS and FQNEAQ. The CDR3 loop spans 13 amino acids. The V end was cut by 1 base, the J end by 8 bases, with 8 bases between. CDR3: CASSLGVEEKLFF. In DNA form, the CDR3 reads TGTGCCAGCAGCTTAGGGGTGGAGGAAAAACTGTTTTTT. Looking up the rest from reference TRBV7-8 and TRBJ1-4 gives the full variable domain: GAGVSQSPRYKVAKRGQDVALRCDPISGHVSLFWYQQALGQGPEFLTYFQNEAQLDKSGLPSDRFFAERPEGSVSTLKIQRTQQEDSAVYLCASSLGVEEKLFFGSGTQLSVL.